These 27 T cell receptor beta chains came from one sample sequenced in a study of cytomegalovirus exposure and HLA in healthy donors. It was with 60 Vbeta and 13 Jbeta primers that the PCR ran. Only in-frame clones appear in the TCRdb table, and some are missing; sequencing was by immunoSEQ multiplex PCR. The top ten clones hold nearly 3.5% of a sample with 140,000 or so clones, nearly 85% of them seen once. Sequenced: PBMCs. The receptors here all came from a male donor in good health and CMV-seronegative.

V usage is TRBV6-6 and J usage is TRBJ1-5; 9 nucleotides match TRBD1. V lost 0 bases and J lost 7; bases outside the gene matches: 4. CDR3 size: 15 residues. Germline V gene lookup returns CDR1 MNHNY and CDR2 SVGAGI (reference sequence). The CDR3 sequence: CASSYSGTGMQPQHF. The CDR3 region has the DNA TGTGCCAGCAGTTACTCCGGGACAGGGATGCAGCCCCAGCATTTT.

The rearrangement links TRBV14 to TRBJ1-1; D remains unclear. V gave up 3 bases and J gave up 6 bases, with 11 bases separating them. This CDR3 region has 13 residues. CDR1 is SGHDN, CDR2 FVKESK, per germline. The CDR3 sequence: CASSQRGRAEAFF. The CDR3 DNA reads TGTGCCAGCAGCCAGCGGGGTAGGGCTGAAGCTTTCTTT.

This clone appeared a few times. The chain has TRBV19 and TRBJ1-1, with 7 positions matching TRBD1. This CDR3 has 15 residues. Germline V CDR1 and CDR2: LNHDA, SQIVND (reference sequence). V dropped 6 bases and J dropped 4; count of bases not matched to a gene: 11. CDR3 amino acids: CASRKGGAGFTEAFF. CDR3 nucleotides: TGTGCCAGTAGGAAAGGGGGCGCCGGTTTCACTGAAGCTTTCTTT. The whole variable domain, filled in from reference TRBV19 and TRBJ1-1, reads DGGITQSPKYLFRKEGQNVTLSCEQNLNHDAMYWYRQDPGQGLRLIYYSQIVNDFQKGDIAEGYSVSREKKESFPLTVTSAQKNPTAFYLCASRKGGAGFTEAFFGQGTRLTVV.

This chain connects TRBV28 to TRBJ1-5; D is possibly TRBD1 (5 bases). Germline V gene lookup returns CDR1 MDHEN and CDR2 SYDVKM. The CDR3 loop spans 16 amino acids. The V end lost 6 bases, the J end lost 5 bases, and 20 bases lay between the germline ends. The CDR3 DNA reads as TGTGCCAGCAGCCTTACCTACCCCACGGGGGATCAGCCCCAGCATTTT. The encoded protein is CASSLTYPTGDQPQHF.

The V call is TRBV15, the J call TRBJ2-1; 14 bases map to TRBD2. V trimming: 3 bases; J trimming: 0 bases; junction bases outside the gene matches: 10. CDR1 and CDR2 from the germline V gene are LNHNV and YYDKDF (reference sequence). The CDR3 is 20 amino acids. For the CDR3, the DNA is TGTGCCACCAGCAGGCCCCCCGGACTAGCGGGAGGTAGCTCCTACAATGAGCAGTTCTTC. Translation gives CATSRPPGLAGGSSYNEQFF.

The rearrangement uses TRBV5-8 and TRBJ2-3; maybe TRBD1 (6 bases). Trimming left V 4 bases short and J 3 bases short, with 15 bases between. This CDR3 contains 15 residues. Germline lookup yields CDR1 SGHTS and CDR2 YDEGEE. In nucleotides, the CDR3 is TGTGCCAGCAGCACTTCTTTAACAGGGACAGATACGCAGTATTTT. The encoded protein is CASSTSLTGTDTQYF.

This clone appeared a few times. This chain uses TRBV30 with TRBJ1-5; D remains ambiguous. CDR3 size: 15 residues. V was cut by 3 bases and J by 5 bases, with 17 bases left in between. Germline V gene lookup returns CDR1 GTSNPN and CDR2 SVGIG (reference sequence). The CDR3 DNA follows: TGTGCCTGGAGAGTTAAGCGTCCGGGTGATCAGCCCCAGCATTTT. This codes for CAWRVKRPGDQPQHF. The whole variable domain, filled in from reference TRBV30 and TRBJ1-5, reads SQTIHQWPATLVQPVGSPLSLECTVEGTSNPNLYWYRQAAGRGLQLLFYSVGIGQISSEVPQNLSASRPQDRQFILSSKKLLLSDSGFYLCAWRVKRPGDQPQHFGDGTRLSIL.

The V gene is TRBV27, the J gene TRBJ2-6, with 12 bases fitting TRBD2. The CDR3 loop spans 19 amino acids. The J segment lost 0 bases and the V segment lost 5 bases, leaving 8 bases of the junction unmatched. Germline CDR1 is MNHEY and CDR2 is SMNVEV (reference sequence). As DNA, the CDR3 is TGTGCCAGCAGTACCCAGGGACTAGCGGGCTACTCTGGGGCCAACGTCCTGACTTTC. This codes for CASSTQGLAGYSGANVLTF.

The chain carries TRBV6-1 and TRBJ1-5; unclear D gene. CDR1 is MNHNS and CDR2 is SASEGT in the germline V gene. The V gene lost 2 bases and the J gene lost 14 bases, with 22 bases spanning the gap. There are 15 residues in the CDR3. CDR3 protein: CASSEQAGQPRRKHF. The CDR3 bases are TGTGCCAGCAGTGAACAGGCAGGCCAGCCTAGGAGGAAGCATTTT.

This chain joins TRBV12-5 and TRBJ1-2; possible D gene TRBD1, 6 bases. Trimming removed 6 bases from V and 7 bases from J, with 21 bases in between. The CDR3 loop spans 15 amino acids. Germline assignment: CDR1 LGHNT and CDR2 FRNRAP. CDR3 sequence: CASGRDRGTHGGYTF. For the CDR3, the DNA is TGTGCTAGTGGACGAGATAGGGGGACCCACGGTGGCTACACCTTC.

The chain carries TRBV11-2 and TRBJ2-1, with unresolved D. Germline CDR1 and CDR2: SGHAT and FQNNGV. The V gene lost 3 bases and the J gene lost 10 bases, with 7 bases spanning the gap. CDR3 length: 11 residues. The CDR3 DNA reads TGTGCCAGCAGCTTCGGTTGGGAGCAGTTCTTC. This gives the protein CASSFGWEQFF.

Written as DNA, the CDR3 is TGTGCCAGCAGTTACAGTCAGTCAAACTATGGCTACACCTTC. Translating it yields CASSYSQSNYGYTF. V gene TRBV6-6 combines with J gene TRBJ1-2; no reliable D call. This CDR3 region has 14 residues. Trimming cost V 2 bases and J 2 bases, with 9 bases left between them. Germline CDR1 MNHNY, CDR2 SVGAGI (reference sequence).

The V gene is TRBV6-5, the J gene TRBJ1-4; D is uncertain. Germline V gene data show CDR1 as MNHEY and CDR2 as SVGAGI. V gave up 6 bases and J gave up 1 base, with 12 bases separating them. This CDR3 is 15 amino acids long. This CDR3 is CASRPPGLTNEKLFF. DNA of the CDR3: TGTGCCAGCAGGCCCCCGGGGTTAACTAATGAAAAACTGTTTTTT.

V usage is TRBV13 and J usage is TRBJ2-1; D unresolved. Looked up from germline, CDR1 is PRHDT and CDR2 is FYEKMQ (reference sequence). This CDR3 region has 11 residues. V gave up 7 bases and J gave up 12 bases, with 13 bases separating them. The CDR3 reads CASTLGPAQFF. The CDR3 DNA reads as TGTGCCAGCACCCTTGGGCCAGCGCAGTTCTTC.

The V gene is TRBV5-5, the J gene TRBJ2-7, with D unresolved. Germline CDR1 reads SGHKS; CDR2 reads YYEKEE (reference sequence). The V gene lost 4 bases and the J gene lost 6 bases, with 8 bases spanning the gap. There are 11 residues in the CDR3. CDR3 in amino acids: CASSPPGEQYF. CDR3 coding DNA: TGTGCCAGCAGCCCCCCCGGCGAGCAGTACTTC.

The chain recombines TRBV27 with TRBJ2-1, with 14 bases aligning to TRBD2. CDR1 MNHEY and CDR2 SMNVEV come from the germline V gene (reference sequence). The ends lost 5 bases at V and 2 bases at J; junction bases unmatched: 11. The CDR3 spans 19 residues. CDR3 loop: CASSGGLAGDLSAYNEQFF. The CDR3 nucleotides read TGTGCCAGCAGTGGGGGACTAGCGGGAGATCTTTCGGCCTACAATGAGCAGTTCTTC.

This chain connects TRBV9 to TRBJ2-2, with 9 nucleotides matching TRBD1. CDR3 length equals 14 residues. Germline CDR1 is SGDLS and CDR2 is YYNGEE. V shed 3 bases, J shed 4 bases, and the junction held 1 base outside the gene matches. The CDR3 sequence: CASSEGQGTGELFF. The CDR3 coding sequence is TGTGCCAGCAGCGAGGGACAGGGCACCGGGGAGCTGTTTTTT.

This chain uses TRBV28 with TRBJ2-7, with 7 bases aligning to TRBD2. Germline V gene lookup returns CDR1 MDHEN and CDR2 SYDVKM. The ends lost 5 bases at V and 1 base at J; junction bases unmatched: 11. The length of the CDR3 is 16 residues. The CDR3 DNA is TGTGCCAGCAGTCCCCGAAGTCTAGCGGATTCCTACGAGCAGTACTTC. It codes for CASSPRSLADSYEQYF.

The chain uses TRBV19 and TRBJ2-6; no clear D gene. V shed 2 bases and J shed 0 bases, with 14 bases lying between them. CDR1 is LNHDA and CDR2 is SQIVND in the germline V gene (reference sequence). This CDR3 contains 18 residues. CDR3 region: CASSITYLKNSGANVLTF. DNA of the CDR3: TGTGCCAGTAGTATAACATATCTGAAAAACTCTGGGGCCAACGTCCTGACTTTC.

This clone was seen more than once but under ten times. The chain employs TRBV4-1 and TRBJ1-2; no clear D gene. The V end lost 0 bases, the J end lost 0 bases, and 17 bases lay between the germline ends. The CDR3 has 18 amino acids. From germline, CDR1 is MGHRA and CDR2 YSYEKL. The CDR3 sequence: CASSQDLRQREANYGYTF. The CDR3 DNA is TGCGCCAGCAGCCAAGATTTGAGACAAAGGGAGGCTAACTATGGCTACACCTTC.

Details on this clone: The CDR3 ends on some other residue instead of the conserved phenylalanine or tryptophan, so this is likely a read error. In DNA, the CDR3 is TGTGCCAGCAGCGTAGCCGGGACTAGCGTCCCCTACGAGCAGTACCTC. As protein: CASSVAGTSVPYEQYL. The chain is built from TRBV9 and TRBJ2-7; 10 bases fit TRBD2. V trimming: 0 bases; J trimming: 2 bases; junction bases outside the gene matches: 5. The V gene's germline CDR1 is SGDLS and CDR2 YYNGEE. The CDR3 covers 16 residues.

This clone was counted a single time. The chain employs TRBV30 and TRBJ1-1, with D unclear. The V end lost 2 bases, the J end lost 7 bases, and 14 bases lay between the germline ends. CDR1 GTSNPN and CDR2 SVGIG come from the germline V gene (reference sequence). The CDR3 loop spans 13 amino acids. As DNA, the CDR3 is TGTGCCTGGAGTCTGGGAGGAAGCCGTGAAGCTTTCTTT. Amino acid sequence: CAWSLGGSREAFF. Full variable domain (outside the CDR3, taken from reference TRBV30 and TRBJ1-1): SQTIHQWPATLVQPVGSPLSLECTVEGTSNPNLYWYRQAAGRGLQLLFYSVGIGQISSEVPQNLSASRPQDRQFILSSKKLLLSDSGFYLCAWSLGGSREAFFGQGTRLTVV.

V gene TRBV6-1 combines with J gene TRBJ2-5, with 9 nucleotides matching TRBD2. CDR1 and CDR2 from the germline V gene are MNHNS and SASEGT. The CDR3 has 15 amino acids. The J segment lost 5 bases and the V segment lost 7 bases, leaving 11 bases of the junction unmatched. The CDR3 sequence is CASTSPASGKETQYF. The CDR3 nucleotides are TGTGCCAGCACCTCCCCGGCTAGCGGGAAGGAGACCCAGTACTTC.

CDR3 coding DNA: TGTGCCAGCAGCAACAGGGGGAGCACTGAAGCTTTCTTT. Translating it yields CASSNRGSTEAFF. This sequence joins TRBV14 and TRBJ1-1; 8 bases agree with TRBD1. Trimming at V came to 5 bases and at J to 4 bases, leaving 3 bases not matched to a gene. The CDR3 is made up of 13 amino acids. Germline CDR1 SGHDN, CDR2 FVKESK. Drawing the rest from reference TRBV14 and TRBJ1-1, the complete variable domain is EAGVTQFPSHSVIEKGQTVTLRCDPISGHDNLYWYRRVMGKEIKFLLHFVKESKQDESGMPNNRFLAERTGGTYSTLKVQPAELEDSGVYFCASSNRGSTEAFFGQGTRLTVV.

The V call is TRBV2, the J call TRBJ1-5; the D is unclear. Germline V lookup: CDR1 SNHLY, CDR2 FYNNEI. Between the trimmed V and J ends, which lost 6 bases and 0 bases, there was a span of 9 bases. This CDR3 is built from 14 residues. CDR3 DNA sequence: TGTGCCAGCAGAAAAGGGAGTAGCAATCAGCCCCAGCATTTT. The encoded protein is CASRKGSSNQPQHF.

The rearrangement links TRBV5-6 to TRBJ2-7, with TRBD1 identical over 8 bases. This CDR3 has 17 amino acids. The germline CDR1 and CDR2 sequences are SGHDT and YYEEEE. V was pared by 4 bases and J by 4 bases, with 16 bases of the junction left unmatched. The CDR3 here is CASSGRLPGQVPYEQYF. The CDR3 bases are TGTGCCAGCAGCGGACGACTACCGGGACAGGTTCCATACGAGCAGTACTTC.

V and J are TRBV19 and TRBJ2-3; no clear D gene. Trimming pared 4 bases from V and 3 bases from J, leaving 8 bases between. The CDR3 runs to 13 residues. In germline, CDR1 is LNHDA, CDR2 SQIVND (reference sequence). The CDR3 DNA follows: TGTGCCAGTAGTAGTCGAGAGACAGATACGCAGTATTTT. The encoded protein is CASSSRETDTQYF. The variable domain in full, with the rest retrieved from reference TRBV19 and TRBJ2-3, is DGGITQSPKYLFRKEGQNVTLSCEQNLNHDAMYWYRQDPGQGLRLIYYSQIVNDFQKGDIAEGYSVSREKKESFPLTVTSAQKNPTAFYLCASSSRETDTQYFGPGTRLTVL.